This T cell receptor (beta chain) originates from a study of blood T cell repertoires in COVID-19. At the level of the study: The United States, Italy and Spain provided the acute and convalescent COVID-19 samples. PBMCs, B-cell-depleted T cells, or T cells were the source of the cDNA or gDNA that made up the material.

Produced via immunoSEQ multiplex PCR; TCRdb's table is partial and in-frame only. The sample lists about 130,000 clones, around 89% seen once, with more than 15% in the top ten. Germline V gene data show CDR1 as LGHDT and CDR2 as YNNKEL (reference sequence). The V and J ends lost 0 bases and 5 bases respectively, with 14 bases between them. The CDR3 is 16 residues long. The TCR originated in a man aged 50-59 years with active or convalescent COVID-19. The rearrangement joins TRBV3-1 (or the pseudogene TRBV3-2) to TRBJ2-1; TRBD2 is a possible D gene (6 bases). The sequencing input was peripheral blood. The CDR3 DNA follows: TGTGCCAGCAGCCAAGACGTCGGGACTGCGAACAATGAGCAGTTCTTC. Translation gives CASSQDVGTANNEQFF.